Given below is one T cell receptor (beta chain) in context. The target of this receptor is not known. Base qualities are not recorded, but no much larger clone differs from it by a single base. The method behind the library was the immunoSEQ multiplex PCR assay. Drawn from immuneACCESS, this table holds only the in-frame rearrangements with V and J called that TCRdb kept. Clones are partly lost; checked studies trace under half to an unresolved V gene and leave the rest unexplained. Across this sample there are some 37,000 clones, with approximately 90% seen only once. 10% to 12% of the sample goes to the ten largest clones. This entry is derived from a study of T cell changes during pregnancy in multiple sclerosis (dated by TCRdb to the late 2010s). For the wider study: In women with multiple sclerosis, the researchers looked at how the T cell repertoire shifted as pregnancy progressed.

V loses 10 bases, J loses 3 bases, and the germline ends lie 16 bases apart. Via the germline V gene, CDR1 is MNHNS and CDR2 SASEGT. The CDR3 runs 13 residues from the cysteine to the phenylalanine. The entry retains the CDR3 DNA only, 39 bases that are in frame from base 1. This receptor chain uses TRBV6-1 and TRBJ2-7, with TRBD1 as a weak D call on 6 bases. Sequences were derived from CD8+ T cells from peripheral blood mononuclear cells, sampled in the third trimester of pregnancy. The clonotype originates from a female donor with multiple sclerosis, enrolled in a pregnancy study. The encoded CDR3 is CAILSTGNYEQYF. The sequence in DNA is TGTGCCATCCTGTCGACAGGAAACTACGAGCAGTACTTC.